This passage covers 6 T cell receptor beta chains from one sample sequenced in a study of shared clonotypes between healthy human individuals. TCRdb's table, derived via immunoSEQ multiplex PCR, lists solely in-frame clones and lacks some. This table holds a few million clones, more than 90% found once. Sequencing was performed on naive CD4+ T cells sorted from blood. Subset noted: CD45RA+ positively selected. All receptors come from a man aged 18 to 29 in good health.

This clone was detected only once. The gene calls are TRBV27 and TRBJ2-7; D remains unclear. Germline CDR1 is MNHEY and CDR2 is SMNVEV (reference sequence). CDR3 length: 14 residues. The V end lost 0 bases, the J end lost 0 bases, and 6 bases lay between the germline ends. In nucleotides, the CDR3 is TGTGCCAGCAGTTTATCGCCCCGCTCCTACGAGCAGTACTTC. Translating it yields CASSLSPRSYEQYF.

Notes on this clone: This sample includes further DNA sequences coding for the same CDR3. CDR3 loop: CASSPREGSYEQYF. The CDR3 DNA follows: TGTGCCAGCTCACCACGGGAGGGGTCCTACGAGCAGTACTTC. The J gene is TRBJ2-7, the V gene TRBV18; TRBD2 matches 7 bases. The CDR3 runs to 14 residues. Germline CDR1 reads KGHSH; CDR2 reads LQKENI. J gave up 1 base and V 1 base, and 1 base lay outside the gene matches.

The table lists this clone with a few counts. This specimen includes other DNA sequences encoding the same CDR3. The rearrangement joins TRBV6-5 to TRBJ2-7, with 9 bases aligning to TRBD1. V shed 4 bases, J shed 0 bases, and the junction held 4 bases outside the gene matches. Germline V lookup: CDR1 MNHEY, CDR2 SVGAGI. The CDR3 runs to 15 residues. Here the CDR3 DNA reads TGTGCCAGCAGTTTACGGGACAGGGTCTCCTACGAGCAGTACTTC. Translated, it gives CASSLRDRVSYEQYF.

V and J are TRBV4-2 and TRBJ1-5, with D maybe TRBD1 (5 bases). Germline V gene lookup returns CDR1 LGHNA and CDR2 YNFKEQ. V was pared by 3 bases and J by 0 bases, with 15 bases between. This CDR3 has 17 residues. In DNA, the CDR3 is TGTGCCAGCAGCCATCCCACCGGGACGGATAGCAATCAGCCCCAGCATTTT. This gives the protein CASSHPTGTDSNQPQHF.

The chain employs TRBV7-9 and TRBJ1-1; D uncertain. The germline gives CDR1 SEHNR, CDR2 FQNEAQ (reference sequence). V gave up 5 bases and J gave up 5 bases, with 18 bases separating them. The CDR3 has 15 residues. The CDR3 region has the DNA TGTGCCAGCAGCCCCCTTAAGGACTCGGGAACTGAAGCTTTCTTT. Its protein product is CASSPLKDSGTEAFF.

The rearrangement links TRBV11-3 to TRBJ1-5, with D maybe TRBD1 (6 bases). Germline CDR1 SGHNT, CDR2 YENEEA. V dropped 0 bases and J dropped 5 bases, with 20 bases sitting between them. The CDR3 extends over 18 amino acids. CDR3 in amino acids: CASSLDMTAARGDQPQHF. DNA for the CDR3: TGTGCCAGCAGCTTAGATATGACGGCCGCCAGGGGTGATCAGCCCCAGCATTTT. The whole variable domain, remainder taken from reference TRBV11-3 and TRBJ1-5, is EAGVVQSPRYKIIEKKQPVAFWCNPISGHNTLYWYLQNLGQGPELLIRYENEEAVDDSQLPKDRFSAERLKGVDSTLKIQPAELGDSAVYLCASSLDMTAARGDQPQHFGDGTRLSIL.